This T cell receptor beta chain was obtained from a study of T cells in Graves' hyperthyroidism and ophthalmopathy. Study-wide results and limits: The model made its ophthalmopathy prediction, and onset followed a median roughly six months later.

Researchers barred patients who had uncontrolled infection, other autoimmune disease, pregnancy or lactation. Diagnoses were established using clinical symptoms, serum thyroxine and TRAb, thyroid ultrasound and orbital computed tomography. RNA transcripts gave rise to amplified TCR beta CDR3 regions. Initially, a first-round RT-PCR of the TCR CDR3 employed the HTBI primer set. TCRdb reprocessed the multiplex PCR reads with MiXCR, giving one entry per CDR3 protein. Here the sample spans about 500,000 distinct CDR3 sequences, about 16% being singletons. At least ten counts were recorded for this clonotype. The antigen remains unidentified. This CDR3 has 12 amino acids. Trimming cost V 3 bases and J 5 bases, with 10 bases left between them. Per the germline V gene, CDR1 is SQVTM and CDR2 is ANQGSEA.

J is TRBJ1-2 and V is TRBV29-1; D is unresolved. The receptor comes from a woman in her 30s with Graves' ophthalmopathy. Sequencing used blood. The DNA of the CDR3 is TGCAGCGTTGACGCCGCGCATTATGGCTACACCTTC. It is translated as CSVDAAHYGYTF.